These T cell receptor beta chains were read from a single sample in a study of blood T cell repertoires in COVID-19. The method was immunoSEQ multiplex PCR; TCRdb's version includes in-frame clones alone and lacks a portion of them. Here the sample spans approximately 150,000 clones, 80% to 90% being singletons. Sequencing used peripheral blood. All receptors derive from a man between 65 and 80 years old with acute or convalescent COVID-19. Both conserved end residues are part of each CDR3. The D gene is left open where the match is weak. Rows may omit the clone size; those that give it use once, few, many or a size class.

J gene	clone size	V gene	D gene	CDR3 DNA	CDR3 protein
TRBJ2-1	.	TRBV5-1	TRBD2	TGCGCCAGCAGCTTGGTAACGGGAGGGTTTAATGAGCAGTTCTTC	CASSLVTGGFNEQFF
TRBJ1-2	once	TRBV19	TRBD1	TGTGCCAGTAGCGGGACAGCTTTTAACTATGGCTACACCTTC	CASSGTAFNYGYTF
TRBJ2-3	once	TRBV24-1	.	TGTGCCACCAGTGAAACAGACACAGATACGCAGTATTTT	CATSETDTDTQYF
TRBJ2-1	.	TRBV28	TRBD2	TGTGCCAGCACCCACGGCGGTAGCGGGAGGGCCGGTGAGCAGTTCTTC	CASTHGGSGRAGEQFF
TRBJ2-3	.	TRBV19	.	TGTGCCAGTAGTATTCCCGGACTCGGCACAGATACGCAGTATTTT	CASSIPGLGTDTQYF
TRBJ2-1	.	TRBV5-1	.	TGCGCCAGCAGCTTGGGGGACAGCCGCGGGAACAATGAGCAGTTCTTC	CASSLGDSRGNNEQFF
TRBJ2-3	.	TRBV3-1/TRBV3-2	.	TGTGCCAGCAGCCATAGTCTTCTGGATACGCAGTATTTT	CASSHSLLDTQYF
TRBJ2-7	.	TRBV7-3	.	TGTGCCAGCAGCGCGACACCGAGCTCCTACGAGCAGTACTTC	CASSATPSSYEQYF
TRBJ1-2	.	TRBV19	.	TGTGCCAGTAGTATAACAGGACAGAGCTATGGCTACACCTTC	CASSITGQSYGYTF
TRBJ2-4	.	TRBV28	TRBD1	TGTGCCACCAGGGACAGGTTAGCCAAAAACATTCAGTACTTC	CATRDRLAKNIQYF
TRBJ2-2	few	TRBV4-2	TRBD2	TGTGCCAGCAGCCAAGGAGTTGCGGGAGGGCCCGGCACCGGGGAGCTGTTTTTT	CASSQGVAGGPGTGELFF
TRBJ2-2	.	TRBV5-4	TRBD1	TGTGCCAGCAGCTTGGGGCAGGGGGCAACCGGGGAGCTGTTTTTT	CASSLGQGATGELFF
TRBJ2-1	.	TRBV21-1	.	TGTGCCAGCAGCCCCGCTGGGGCGGCTGAGCAGTTCTTC	CASSPAGAAEQFF
TRBJ1-4	.	TRBV7-9	TRBD1	TGTGCCAGCAGCCCCGTGGGACAGGGATTAGGGGGACTGTTTTTT	CASSPVGQGLGGLFF
TRBJ2-3	.	TRBV19	.	TGTGCCAGTAGTATCCACAGGGCTGGAAACACAGATACGCAGTATTTT	CASSIHRAGNTDTQYF
TRBJ2-7	.	TRBV20-1	TRBD2	TGCAGTGCTAGTCTAGCGGGAGACGACGAGCAGTACTTC	CSASLAGDDEQYF
TRBJ2-1	.	TRBV11-3	TRBD2	TGTGCCAGCAGCTGGCGGGGTAGCGGGCTTGAGAATGAGCAGTTCTTC	CASSWRGSGLENEQFF